These T cell receptor beta chains were read from a single sample in a study of identical twins. TCRdb reprocessed the 5' RACE reads with MiXCR, giving one entry per CDR3 protein. This sample has hundreds of thousands of distinct CDR3 sequences, with about 9.4% found just once. The data also belong to a second study, concerning yellow fever vaccine responses in identical twins.

Specimen: PBMCs. The receptor set was obtained from a woman aged 18 to 35 in good health. Each CDR3 is given with its conserved first and last residue. The order of the fields is J gene, clone size, V gene, D gene, CDR3 protein, CDR3 DNA. D genes are given only for firm matches. The listing skips clone size in some rows; elsewhere it reads once, few, many or a size class.

J: TRBJ2-1
size: few
V: TRBV7-9
D: .
CDR3: CASSSQVNEQFF
DNA: TGTGCCAGCAGCTCCCAGGTCAATGAGCAGTTCTTC

J: TRBJ2-5
size: .
V: TRBV12-3/TRBV12-4
D: .
CDR3: CASSPPPGLQDTQYF
DNA: TGTGCCAGCAGTCCTCCCCCAGGGTTACAAGATACCCAGTACTTC

J: TRBJ2-5
size: .
V: TRBV15
D: TRBD2
CDR3: CATSRLSGRVQETQYF
DNA: TGTGCCACCAGCAGACTTAGCGGGAGAGTCCAAGAGACCCAGTACTTC

J: TRBJ1-5
size: .
V: TRBV7-2
D: .
CDR3: CASRLTGDSNQPQHF
DNA: TGTGCCAGCAGATTGACAGGAGACAGCAATCAGCCCCAGCATTTT

J: TRBJ2-7
size: many
V: TRBV12-3/TRBV12-4
D: .
CDR3: CASSSDGYEQYF
DNA: TGTGCCAGCAGTTCGGACGGCTACGAGCAGTACTTC

J: TRBJ2-5
size: .
V: TRBV20-1
D: TRBD2
CDR3: CSARASGGDPLPTMSETQYF
DNA: TGCAGTGCTAGAGCTAGCGGGGGGGACCCCTTACCCACAATGTCGGAGACCCAGTACTTC

J: TRBJ2-5
size: few
V: TRBV15
D: TRBD1
CDR3: CATSREIGGEETQYF
DNA: TGTGCCACCAGCAGAGAAATAGGGGGCGAGGAGACCCAGTACTTC

J: TRBJ1-1
size: .
V: TRBV5-1
D: .
CDR3: CASSLGGPQSEAFF
DNA: TGCGCCAGCAGCTTGGGGGGCCCCCAATCTGAAGCTTTCTTT

J: TRBJ2-1
size: many
V: TRBV7-8
D: TRBD2
CDR3: CASSLEPSGSSYNEQFF
DNA: TGTGCCAGCAGCTTAGAGCCTAGCGGGAGCTCCTACAATGAGCAGTTCTTC

J: TRBJ2-7
size: few
V: TRBV4-2
D: .
CDR3: CASSQLTGSHEQYF
DNA: TGTGCCAGCAGCCAACTTACAGGTTCCCACGAGCAGTACTTC

J: TRBJ2-3
size: .
V: TRBV6-4
D: TRBD2
CDR3: CASSDGGLAGTGRYF
DNA: TGTGCCAGCAGTGACGGGGGACTAGCGGGGACCGGCAGGTATTTT

J: TRBJ2-5
size: few
V: TRBV11-2
D: .
CDR3: CASSLGAMLAEGQETQYF
DNA: TGTGCCAGCAGCTTAGGAGCGATGTTGGCGGAGGGTCAAGAGACCCAGTACTTC

J: TRBJ2-3
size: .
V: TRBV7-2
D: TRBD1
CDR3: CASSLRGTGKTDTQYF
DNA: TGTGCCAGCAGCCTACGGGGGACAGGGAAAACAGATACGCAGTATTTT

J: TRBJ2-2
size: .
V: TRBV4-2
D: .
CDR3: CASSQDSQANTGELFF
DNA: TGTGCCAGCAGCCAAGATTCGCAGGCCAACACCGGGGAGCTGTTTTTT

J: TRBJ1-5
size: few
V: TRBV27
D: .
CDR3: CASSLFSGRAGDQPQHF
DNA: TGTGCCAGCAGTTTATTCTCGGGGCGAGCCGGAGATCAGCCCCAGCATTTT

J: TRBJ2-2
size: few
V: TRBV5-6
D: TRBD1
CDR3: CASSSLKGTGGNTGELFF
DNA: TGTGCCAGCAGCTCACTCAAGGGGACAGGGGGAAACACCGGGGAGCTGTTTTTT

J: TRBJ2-1
size: .
V: TRBV3-1
D: TRBD2
CDR3: CASSQVVLAAHKEQFF
DNA: TGTGCCAGCAGCCAAGTGGTACTAGCGGCCCATAAGGAGCAGTTCTTC

J: TRBJ2-7
size: .
V: TRBV5-1
D: TRBD1
CDR3: CASSLRGTGIHEQYF
DNA: TGCGCCAGCAGCTTGCGCGGGACAGGGATCCACGAGCAGTACTTC

J: TRBJ2-7
size: many
V: TRBV20-1
D: TRBD1
CDR3: CSAYPGQGYEQYF
DNA: TGCAGTGCATACCCCGGACAGGGCTACGAGCAGTACTTC

J: TRBJ2-1
size: many
V: TRBV6-2/TRBV6-3
D: .
CDR3: CASSYSTGPYNEQFF
DNA: TGTGCCAGCAGTTACTCGACTGGACCCTACAATGAGCAGTTCTTC

J: TRBJ2-6
size: many
V: TRBV24-1
D: .
CDR3: CATMGSGANVLTF
DNA: TGTGCCACCATGGGCTCTGGGGCCAACGTCCTGACTTTC

J: TRBJ2-7
size: many
V: TRBV27
D: TRBD2
CDR3: CASSFTPGTRRPYEQYF
DNA: TGTGCCAGCAGTTTTACCCCCGGGACTAGACGGCCTTACGAGCAGTACTTC

J: TRBJ2-2
size: many
V: TRBV5-1
D: TRBD1
CDR3: CASRSGTANTGELFF
DNA: TGCGCCAGCAGATCCGGGACAGCGAACACCGGGGAGCTGTTTTTT

J: TRBJ1-2
size: .
V: TRBV14
D: .
CDR3: CASSQVKVNYGYTF
DNA: TGTGCCAGCAGCCAAGTAAAGGTTAACTATGGCTACACCTTC

J: TRBJ2-7
size: few
V: TRBV20-1
D: TRBD2
CDR3: CSAIAGVREQYF
DNA: TGCAGTGCTATAGCGGGGGTTAGGGAGCAGTACTTC

J: TRBJ2-1
size: few
V: TRBV7-9
D: TRBD2
CDR3: CASSLEAGGFSYNEQFF
DNA: TGTGCCAGCAGCTTAGAAGCGGGGGGATTCTCCTACAATGAGCAGTTCTTC

J: TRBJ2-2
size: few
V: TRBV6-1
D: .
CDR3: CASSEFLATGGELFF
DNA: TGTGCCAGCAGTGAATTCTTGGCCACCGGCGGGGAGCTGTTTTTT

J: TRBJ2-5
size: .
V: TRBV7-2
D: .
CDR3: CASSLGEAQYF
DNA: TGTGCCAGCAGCTTGGGGGAGGCCCAGTACTTC

J: TRBJ1-5
size: many
V: TRBV5-1
D: TRBD1
CDR3: CASSLGTAPNQPQHF
DNA: TGCGCCAGCAGCTTAGGGACAGCGCCTAATCAGCCCCAGCATTTT

J: TRBJ2-2
size: .
V: TRBV5-1
D: .
CDR3: CASSIRGPNTGELFF
DNA: TGCGCCAGCAGCATAAGGGGCCCGAACACCGGGGAGCTGTTTTTT

J: TRBJ2-7
size: .
V: TRBV7-8
D: .
CDR3: CASSNRTAYEQYF
DNA: TGTGCCAGCAGCAACCGGACAGCTTACGAGCAGTACTTC

J: TRBJ2-1
size: .
V: TRBV10-3
D: .
CDR3: CAISLFRGASYNEQFF
DNA: TGTGCCATCAGTCTTTTCAGGGGGGCATCCTACAATGAGCAGTTCTTC

J: TRBJ2-2
size: .
V: TRBV15
D: TRBD1
CDR3: CATSTKQGAGELFF
DNA: TGTGCCACCAGCACAAAACAGGGGGCCGGGGAGCTGTTTTTT

J: TRBJ1-2
size: few
V: TRBV5-1
D: TRBD1
CDR3: CASSRDRFYTF
DNA: TGCGCCAGCAGCCGGGACAGGTTCTACACCTTC

J: TRBJ1-2
size: .
V: TRBV3-1
D: .
CDR3: CASSQEGGAGGYTF
DNA: TGTGCCAGCAGCCAAGAAGGGGGAGCTGGTGGCTACACCTTC

J: TRBJ2-7
size: .
V: TRBV20-1
D: .
CDR3: CSARPPGHPSYEQYF
DNA: TGCAGTGCTCGCCCCCCGGGACACCCTTCCTACGAGCAGTACTTC

J: TRBJ2-7
size: .
V: TRBV29-1
D: .
CDR3: CSVGITSTQEQYF
DNA: TGCAGCGTTGGAATCACCTCCACCCAGGAGCAGTACTTC

J: TRBJ2-3
size: many
V: TRBV12-3/TRBV12-4
D: TRBD2
CDR3: CASSSLPSGSTDTQYF
DNA: TGTGCCAGCAGTTCCCTTCCTAGCGGGAGCACAGATACGCAGTATTTT

J: TRBJ2-2
size: few
V: TRBV24-1
D: .
CDR3: CATSDPAGSPTGELFF
DNA: TGTGCCACCAGTGACCCTGCCGGGAGTCCCACCGGGGAGCTGTTTTTT

J: TRBJ2-5
size: few
V: TRBV6-1
D: .
CDR3: CASSGEIQETQYF
DNA: TGTGCCAGCAGTGGTGAAATCCAAGAGACCCAGTACTTC

J: TRBJ2-7
size: .
V: TRBV28
D: .
CDR3: CASSLNSGVEQYF
DNA: TGTGCCAGCAGTTTAAATAGTGGTGTCGAGCAGTACTTC

J: TRBJ1-2
size: many
V: TRBV7-8
D: .
CDR3: CASSPSPGPYGYTF
DNA: TGTGCCAGCAGCCCTTCCCCGGGACCCTATGGCTACACCTTC

J: TRBJ1-2
size: .
V: TRBV12-3/TRBV12-4
D: TRBD1
CDR3: CASSYRTGYGYTF
DNA: TGTGCCAGCAGTTACCGGACAGGGTATGGCTACACCTTC

J: TRBJ1-6
size: few
V: TRBV4-2
D: .
CDR3: CASSQGTDNNSPLHF
DNA: TGTGCCAGCAGCCAAGGAACGGATAATAATTCACCCCTCCACTTT

J: TRBJ2-1
size: .
V: TRBV12-3/TRBV12-4
D: .
CDR3: CASSLDLGGVYNEQFF
DNA: TGTGCCAGCAGTTTAGATCTGGGCGGAGTCTACAATGAGCAGTTCTTC

J: TRBJ2-7
size: few
V: TRBV4-1
D: TRBD1
CDR3: CASSPATGGYEQYF
DNA: TGCGCCAGCAGCCCAGCGACAGGGGGCTACGAGCAGTACTTC

J: TRBJ2-3
size: many
V: TRBV7-9
D: .
CDR3: CASSLVGVRTDTQYF
DNA: TGTGCCAGCAGCTTAGTGGGAGTCCGCACAGATACGCAGTATTTT

J: TRBJ2-1
size: .
V: TRBV3-1
D: TRBD1
CDR3: CASSQKTGGRQFF
DNA: TGTGCCAGCAGCCAAAAAACAGGGGGCCGGCAGTTCTTC

J: TRBJ2-2
size: many
V: TRBV12-3/TRBV12-4
D: .
CDR3: CASSHTDSPNTGELFF
DNA: TGTGCCAGCAGCCACACTGACAGCCCGAACACCGGGGAGCTGTTTTTT

J: TRBJ1-5
size: few
V: TRBV4-2
D: .
CDR3: CASSQVVGASEQPQHF
DNA: TGTGCCAGCAGCCAAGTCGTGGGTGCCTCTGAACAGCCCCAGCATTTT

J: TRBJ2-1
size: many
V: TRBV27
D: .
CDR3: CASSLTEYNEQFF
DNA: TGTGCCAGCAGCCTAACAGAGTACAATGAGCAGTTCTTC

J: TRBJ2-3
size: .
V: TRBV3-1
D: TRBD2
CDR3: CASSQQGIGLAGIGTTDTQYF
DNA: TGTGCCAGCAGCCAACAGGGTATTGGACTAGCGGGAATTGGAACCACAGATACGCAGTATTTT

J: TRBJ2-5
size: many
V: TRBV29-1
D: TRBD1
CDR3: CSAQHRGETQYF
DNA: TGCAGCGCACAACACAGGGGCGAGACCCAGTACTTC